The table lists the clone carrying this T cell receptor (beta chain) with a few counts. What it recognizes is unknown. This record belongs to a study of somatic mutations in cytotoxic T cells in rheumatoid arthritis. Overall study findings and caveats: Of 65 patients, fewer than ten had a largest CD8+ clone that exceeded 20% of CD8+ cells. CD8+ T-cell clonality showed no significant difference between rheumatoid arthritis patients and age-matched healthy controls. Antigens bound by the expanded CD8+ clones were not identified. Unlike healthy controls, rheumatoid arthritis patients had CD8+ clonality that increased with age.

This CDR3 comprises 13 residues. Germline lookup yields CDR1 SGHNT and CDR2 YENEEA. Trimming took off 4 bases at V and 3 bases at J, with 10 bases between the two ends. Sequencing used immunoSEQ multiplex PCR; TCRdb keeps in-frame clones, though not all of them. The sample has roughly 20,000 clones, about 90% seen once. The receptor was isolated from a middle-aged man in good health. Input material: CD8+ T cells sorted from blood. The J gene is TRBJ2-7, the V gene TRBV11-3, with D possibly TRBD2 on 5 matching bases. CDR3 nucleotides: TGTGCCAGCAGCTCTAGCAACAACTACGAGCAGTACTTC. The encoded protein is CASSSSNNYEQYF.